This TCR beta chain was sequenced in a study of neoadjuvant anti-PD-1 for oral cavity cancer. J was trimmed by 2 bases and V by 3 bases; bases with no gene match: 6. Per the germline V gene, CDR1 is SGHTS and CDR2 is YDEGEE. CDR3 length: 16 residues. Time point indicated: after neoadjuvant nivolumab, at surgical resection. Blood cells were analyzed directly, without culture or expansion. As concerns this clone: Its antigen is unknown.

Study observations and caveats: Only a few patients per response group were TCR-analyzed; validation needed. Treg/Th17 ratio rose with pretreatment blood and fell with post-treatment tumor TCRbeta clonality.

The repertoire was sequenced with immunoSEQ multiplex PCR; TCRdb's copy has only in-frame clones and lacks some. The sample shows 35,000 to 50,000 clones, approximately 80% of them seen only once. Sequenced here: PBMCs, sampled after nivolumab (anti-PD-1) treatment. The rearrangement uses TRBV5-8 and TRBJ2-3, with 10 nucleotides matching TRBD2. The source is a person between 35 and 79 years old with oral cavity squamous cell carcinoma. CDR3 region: CASSSLAGSYTDTQYF. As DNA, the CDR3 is TGTGCCAGCAGCTCACTAGCGGGGAGTTACACAGATACGCAGTATTTT.